This TCR beta chain was recorded in a study of blood T cell repertoires in COVID-19. The germline gives CDR1 SGHRS, CDR2 YFSETQ. V was clipped by 6 bases and J by 4 bases; unmatched bases: 13. This CDR3 is built from 17 residues. Authors' processing steps: How many nucleated cells were present was estimated from reference gene primer amplification. Clones were sequenced by immunoSEQ multiplex PCR, and TCRdb holds only the in-frame ones, with some missing. That table supplies the V and J calls and clone size; D and trimming were determined from the DNA. The table shows about 210,000 clones, with 92% occurring only once.

The genes are TRBV5-1 and TRBJ2-2, with 9 bases identical to TRBD1. Sequenced input: peripheral blood. The clonotype originates from a man aged 25-40 years with acute or convalescent COVID-19. DNA of the CDR3: TGCGCCAGCACCCAGACCCAGGACAGGGGAAGCACCGGGGAGCTGTTTTTT. Translation: CASTQTQDRGSTGELFF.